These 23 T cell receptor beta chains were sequenced from one sample in a study of T cell responses to AZD1222 COVID-19 vaccine. Clones were sequenced by immunoSEQ multiplex PCR, and TCRdb holds only the in-frame ones, with some missing. The sample holds about 170,000 clones, approximately 90% seen once. The sample here was peripheral blood, taken on day 0 of AZD1222 vaccination. The receptor set was obtained from an adult in good health.

This clone was detected only once. The genes are TRBV11-2 and TRBJ1-1; maybe TRBD1 (5 bases). The CDR3 sequence is 15 residues long. Germline assignment: CDR1 SGHAT and CDR2 FQNNGV. The V end was cut by 5 bases, the J end by 1 base, with 14 bases between. This CDR3 reads CASSLSDSGNTEAFF. For the CDR3, the DNA is TGTGCCAGCAGCCTATCCGACAGTGGGAACACTGAAGCTTTCTTT.

V and J are TRBV27 and TRBJ1-2; 7 nucleotides line up with TRBD1. This CDR3 has 12 amino acids. Trimming cost V 5 bases and J 4 bases; bases outside gene matches: 1. Germline V lookup: CDR1 MNHEY, CDR2 SMNVEV (reference sequence). Written as DNA, the CDR3 is TGTGCCAGCAGTGCAGGGGGCTATGGCTACACCTTC. Amino acid sequence: CASSAGGYGYTF.

The chain has TRBV2 and TRBJ1-6; no firm D call. This CDR3 region has 14 residues. V was cut by 9 bases and J by 7 bases, with 16 bases left in between. The germline gives CDR1 SNHLY, CDR2 FYNNEI. DNA of the CDR3: TGTGCCAGTAACCAGCGAGGCGGGAATTCACCCCTCCACTTT. It translates to CASNQRGGNSPLHF. Full variable domain (missing parts from reference TRBV2 and TRBJ1-6): EPEVTQTPSHQVTQMGQEVILRCVPISNHLYFYWYRQILGQKVEFLVSFYNNEISEKSEIFDDQFSVERPDGSNFTLKIRSTKLEDSAMYFCASNQRGGNSPLHFGNGTRLTVT.

V usage is TRBV5-1 and J usage is TRBJ1-4; TRBD1 matches at 7 bases. This CDR3 region has 15 residues. Unmatched junction bases numbered 6, after V lost 3 bases and J lost 4 bases. The germline V gene has CDR1 SGHRS and CDR2 YFSETQ. The CDR3 region is CASSSGTDHNEKLFF. CDR3 nucleotides: TGCGCCAGCAGCTCCGGGACAGACCATAATGAAAAACTGTTTTTT.

Comment on this clone: The same CDR3 arises from other DNA sequences in this sample as well. The CDR3 is CASSLGGLPNTEAFF. The CDR3 DNA reads as TGTGCCAGCAGCTTAGGAGGACTCCCGAACACTGAAGCTTTCTTT. The chain couples TRBV7-2 to TRBJ1-1; D remains unclear. The germline CDR1 and CDR2 sequences are SGHTA and FQGNSA. The CDR3 covers 15 residues. Between the trimmed V and J ends, which lost 1 base and 1 base, there was a span of 10 bases.

The V call is TRBV27, the J call TRBJ2-3, with D unresolved. V lost 4 bases and J 0 bases, leaving 11 bases between the germline ends. Germline CDR1 and CDR2: MNHEY and SMNVEV (reference sequence). The CDR3 extends over 15 amino acids. In nucleotides, the CDR3 is TGTGCCAGCAGTTGGAGACACCCTAGCACAGATACGCAGTATTTT. Protein sequence: CASSWRHPSTDTQYF.

The rearrangement links TRBV7-2 to TRBJ1-2, with 7 bases lining up with TRBD1. Looked up from germline, CDR1 is SGHTA and CDR2 is FQGNSA. The CDR3 totals 16 residues. V was clipped by 0 bases and J by 8 bases; unmatched bases: 12. CDR3 DNA sequence: TGTGCCAGCAGCTTAGCGCCGGGGACAGCTAGTGAGGGCTACACCTTC. This gives the protein CASSLAPGTASEGYTF.

This chain connects TRBV7-8 to TRBJ1-2; 7 bases agree with TRBD1. This CDR3 has 14 amino acids. Germline loops: CDR1 SGHVS, CDR2 FQNEAQ. Trimming at V came to 5 bases and at J to 10 bases, leaving 13 bases not matched to a gene. CDR3 sequence reads: CASSPYTGESDYTF. The CDR3 DNA follows: TGTGCCAGCAGCCCTTATACAGGGGAGTCGGACTACACCTTC.

The chain has TRBV9 and TRBJ1-1, with D possibly TRBD1 on 5 matching bases. V lost 0 bases to trimming and J lost 4 bases, with 10 bases between them. The V gene's germline CDR1 is SGDLS and CDR2 YYNGEE. The CDR3 totals 14 residues. The CDR3 nucleotides read TGTGCCAGCAGCGTAGTCAGGGAGGGCACTGAAGCTTTCTTT. Translation gives CASSVVREGTEAFF.

The rearrangement uses TRBV7-3 and TRBJ1-1; no clear D. V lost 4 bases to trimming and J lost 0 bases, with 6 bases between them. The CDR3 is made up of 13 amino acids. CDR1 is SGHTA, CDR2 FQGTGA, per germline. The chain's CDR3 is CASSWQVNTEAFF. The CDR3 DNA reads as TGTGCCAGCAGCTGGCAGGTGAACACTGAAGCTTTCTTT.

There are a few counts of this clone. The V and J genes are TRBV11-3 and TRBJ2-1, with TRBD2 matching over 12 bases. Per germline, CDR1 SGHNT and CDR2 YENEEA. The V gene end was trimmed by 5 bases and the J gene end by 2 bases; junction bases not matched to a gene: 1. This CDR3 has 15 residues. DNA of the CDR3: TGTGCCAGCAGCCCTAGCGGGGGGGCCTACAATGAGCAGTTCTTC. As protein: CASSPSGGAYNEQFF.

V is TRBV3-1 (or the pseudogene TRBV3-2) and J is TRBJ1-5; a possible D gene is TRBD1 (5 bases). Germline loops: CDR1 LGHDT, CDR2 YNNKEL (reference sequence). V lost 0 bases to trimming and J lost 7 bases, with 13 bases between them. This CDR3 is built from 15 residues. This CDR3 reads CASSQDGGWGQPQHF. CDR3 bases: TGTGCCAGCAGCCAAGATGGAGGGTGGGGGCAGCCCCAGCATTTT.

The gene calls are TRBV6-6 and TRBJ2-2, with 7 positions matching TRBD1. The junction had 5 bases not matched to a gene; V was cut back by 0 bases and J by 4 bases. This CDR3 has 16 residues. Germline V CDR1 and CDR2: MNHNY, SVGAGI (reference sequence). DNA for the CDR3: TGTGCCAGCAGTTACTCTAGGGGGCTCGGCACCGGGGAGCTGTTTTTT. Its protein product is CASSYSRGLGTGELFF.

Remarks on this clone: An end of the junction does not agree with germline; a read error may underlie this. The chain recombines TRBV7-7 with TRBJ2-2; TRBD2 matches at 7 bases. The V gene's germline CDR1 is SSHAT and CDR2 FNYEAQ (reference sequence). This CDR3 has 16 residues. The CDR3 region is CASSLGPGGDTGELFF. The CDR3 region has the DNA TGTGCTAGCAGCTTAGGACCTGGGGGGGACACCGGGGAGCTGTTTTTT.

The chain has TRBV2 and TRBJ1-4, with D tentatively TRBD1 (5 bases). Germline lookup yields CDR1 SNHLY and CDR2 FYNNEI. V gave up 7 bases and J gave up 2 bases, with 17 bases separating them. The CDR3 contains 16 residues. In DNA, the CDR3 is TGTGCCAGCAACGGGGGATCGAGGTCGACTAATGAAAAACTGTTTTTT. Residues: CASNGGSRSTNEKLFF.

V usage is TRBV4-2 and J usage is TRBJ1-5; 8 bases align to TRBD1. The V gene's germline CDR1 is LGHNA and CDR2 YNFKEQ. CDR3 length: 15 residues. V lost 3 bases and J lost 6; bases outside the gene matches: 7. CDR3 sequence reads: CASSQKQGEGQPQHF. The CDR3 DNA follows: TGTGCCAGCAGCCAGAAACAGGGGGAAGGTCAGCCCCAGCATTTT.

This chain connects TRBV5-4 to TRBJ2-7, with D possibly called TRBD1 or TRBD2 (5 bases each). The CDR3 sequence is 15 residues long. Trimming removed 3 bases at V and 0 bases at J, with 13 bases between. CDR1 SGHNT and CDR2 YYREEE come from the germline V gene (reference sequence). CDR3 DNA sequence: TGTGCCAGCAGCTCCGGGACCCCTGTCTCCTACGAGCAGTACTTC. Protein: CASSSGTPVSYEQYF.

The genes are TRBV27 and TRBJ1-5; 7 bases map to TRBD1. V shed 6 bases and J 6 bases; nucleotides not matched to a gene: 5. Looked up from germline, CDR1 is MNHEY and CDR2 is SMNVEV (reference sequence). The CDR3 loop spans 13 amino acids. CDR3 protein: CASSSTGSQPQHF. The DNA of the CDR3 is TGTGCCAGCAGCTCGACAGGGTCTCAGCCCCAGCATTTT.

The V gene is TRBV25-1, the J gene TRBJ1-2, with D maybe TRBD1 (6 bases). Germline V gene sequence: CDR1 MGHDK, CDR2 SYGVNS. The CDR3 runs to 16 residues. V dropped 11 bases and J dropped 4 bases, with 26 bases sitting between them. The CDR3 reads CAGYPGQSLRGYGYTF. The CDR3 nucleotides read TGTGCCGGATACCCGGGACAAAGCCTAAGGGGCTATGGCTACACCTTC.

The chain links TRBV5-1 to TRBJ1-2; TRBD1 agrees at 7 bases. This CDR3 contains 15 residues. The V gene end was trimmed by 4 bases and the J gene end by 2 bases; junction bases not matched to a gene: 8. Germline V gives CDR1 SGHRS, CDR2 YFSETQ. The CDR3 here is CASSNRQGSNYGYTF. CDR3 sequence (DNA): TGCGCCAGCAGCAATCGACAGGGATCCAACTATGGCTACACCTTC.

This sequence joins TRBV6-2 or TRBV6-3 and TRBJ1-3; 7 positions match TRBD1. Germline V lookup: CDR1 MNHEY, CDR2 SVGEGT. There are 16 residues in the CDR3. The trim removed 6 bases at V and 0 bases at J, leaving 8 bases unmatched. CDR3 residues: CASSLGQASSGNTIYF. In DNA form, the CDR3 reads TGTGCCAGCAGCCTCGGACAGGCCAGCTCTGGAAACACCATATATTTT.

This chain links TRBV5-5 with TRBJ1-5; 8 bases are a match to TRBD1. Germline assignment: CDR1 SGHKS and CDR2 YYEKEE (reference sequence). Trimming at V came to 3 bases and at J to 5 bases, leaving 10 bases not matched to a gene. CDR3 length equals 16 residues. The CDR3 bases are TGTGCCAGCAGCTCCTCTGCAGGGACAGGCGATCAGCCCCAGCATTTT. Translated: CASSSSAGTGDQPQHF.

This clone was detected once. The chain links TRBV11-2 to TRBJ2-5; D remains ambiguous. Germline V gives CDR1 SGHAT, CDR2 FQNNGV. V dropped 5 bases and J dropped 2 bases, with 3 bases sitting between them. The length of the CDR3 is 11 residues. The CDR3 bases are TGTGCCAGCAGCCCACAAGAGACCCAGTACTTC. This translates into CASSPQETQYF.